This T cell receptor (beta chain) was captured by sequencing in a study of blood T cell repertoires in COVID-19. Study-level information: Some COVID-19 samples were acute and others convalescent; all came from the United States, Italy and Spain.

Original handling: Researchers report that nucleated cell counts were estimated from reference gene primer amplification. Using immunoSEQ multiplex PCR, the repertoire was profiled, and TCRdb retains in-frame clones only, with some absent. The V and J calls and clone size were taken over from that table, and D and trimming were inferred from the DNA. The sample lists 430,000 or so clones; roughly 90% were seen once. The CDR3 has 15 residues. Germline CDR1 MNHEY, CDR2 SMNVEV (reference sequence). The V and J ends lost 6 bases and 6 bases respectively, with 18 bases between them. The source is a woman aged 18-30 years who had been exposed to COVID-19. V and J are TRBV27 and TRBJ1-5, with D maybe TRBD1 (6 bases). The sample comprised PBMCs or T cells enriched from blood (not recorded which). The CDR3 is CASRGEAGAGQPQHF. The CDR3 DNA sequence: TGTGCCAGCAGGGGGGAGGCGGGGGCGGGTCAGCCCCAGCATTTT.